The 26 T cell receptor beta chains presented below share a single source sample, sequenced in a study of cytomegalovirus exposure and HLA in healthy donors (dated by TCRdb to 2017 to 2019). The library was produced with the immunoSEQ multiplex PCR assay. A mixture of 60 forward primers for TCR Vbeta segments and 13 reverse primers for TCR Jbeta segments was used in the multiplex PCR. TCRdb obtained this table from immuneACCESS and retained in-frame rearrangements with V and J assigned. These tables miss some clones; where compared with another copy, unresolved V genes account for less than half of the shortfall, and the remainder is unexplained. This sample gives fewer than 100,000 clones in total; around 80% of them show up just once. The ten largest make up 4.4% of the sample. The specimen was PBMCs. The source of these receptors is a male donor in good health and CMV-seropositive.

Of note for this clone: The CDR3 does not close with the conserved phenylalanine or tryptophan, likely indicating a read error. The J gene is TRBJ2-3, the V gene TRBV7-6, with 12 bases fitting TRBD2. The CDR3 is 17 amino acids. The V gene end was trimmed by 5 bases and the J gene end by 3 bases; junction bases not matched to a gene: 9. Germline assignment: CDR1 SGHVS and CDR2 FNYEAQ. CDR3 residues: CASSTSSGRALTDTQYS. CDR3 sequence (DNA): TGTGCCAGCAGCACCTCTAGCGGGAGGGCTTTGACAGATACGCAGTATTCT.

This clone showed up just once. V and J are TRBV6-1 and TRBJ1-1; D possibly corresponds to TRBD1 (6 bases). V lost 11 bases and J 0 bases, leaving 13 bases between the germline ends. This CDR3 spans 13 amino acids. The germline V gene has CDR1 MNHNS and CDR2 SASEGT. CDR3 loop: CAGRQVMNTEAFF. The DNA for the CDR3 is TGTGCCGGACGACAGGTGATGAACACTGAAGCTTTCTTT.

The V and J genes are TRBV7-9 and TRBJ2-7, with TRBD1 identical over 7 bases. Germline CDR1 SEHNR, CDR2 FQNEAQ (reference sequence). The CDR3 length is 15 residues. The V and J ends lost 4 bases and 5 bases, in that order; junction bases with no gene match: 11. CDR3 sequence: CASSSSGRGFNEQYF. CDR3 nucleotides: TGTGCCAGCAGCTCTTCGGGCAGGGGGTTTAACGAGCAGTACTTC. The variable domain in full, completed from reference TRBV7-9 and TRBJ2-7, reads DTGVSQNPRHKITKRGQNVTFRCDPISEHNRLYWYRQTLGQGPEFLTYFQNEAQLEKSRLLSDRFSAERPKGSFSTLEIQRTEQGDSAMYLCASSSSGRGFNEQYFGPGTRLTVT.

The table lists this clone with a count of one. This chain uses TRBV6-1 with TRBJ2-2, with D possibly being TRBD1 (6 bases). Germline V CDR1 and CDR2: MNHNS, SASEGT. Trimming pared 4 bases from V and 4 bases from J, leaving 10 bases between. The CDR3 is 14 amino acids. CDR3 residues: CASSGTQGTGELFF. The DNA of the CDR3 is TGTGCCAGCAGTGGAACACAGGGCACCGGGGAGCTGTTTTTT.

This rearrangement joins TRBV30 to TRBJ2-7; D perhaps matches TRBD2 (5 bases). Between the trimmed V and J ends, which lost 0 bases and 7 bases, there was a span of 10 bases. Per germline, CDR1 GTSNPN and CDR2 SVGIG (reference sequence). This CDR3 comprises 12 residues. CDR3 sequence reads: CAWSVPGGEQYF. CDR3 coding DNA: TGTGCCTGGAGTGTACCGGGCGGGGAGCAGTACTTC.

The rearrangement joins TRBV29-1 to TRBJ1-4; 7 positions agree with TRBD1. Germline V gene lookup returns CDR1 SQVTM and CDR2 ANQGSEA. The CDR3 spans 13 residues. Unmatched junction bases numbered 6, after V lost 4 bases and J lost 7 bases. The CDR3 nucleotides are TGCAGCGTTGTAAGGGACAGCCCTGAAAAACTGTTTTTT. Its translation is CSVVRDSPEKLFF.

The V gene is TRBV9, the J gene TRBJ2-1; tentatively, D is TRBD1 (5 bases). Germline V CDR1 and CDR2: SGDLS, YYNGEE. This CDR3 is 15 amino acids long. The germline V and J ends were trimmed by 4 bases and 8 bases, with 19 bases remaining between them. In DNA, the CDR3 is TGTGCCAGCAGCCCGATGGGCAGTACCAGGGATGAGCAGTTCTTC. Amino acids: CASSPMGSTRDEQFF.

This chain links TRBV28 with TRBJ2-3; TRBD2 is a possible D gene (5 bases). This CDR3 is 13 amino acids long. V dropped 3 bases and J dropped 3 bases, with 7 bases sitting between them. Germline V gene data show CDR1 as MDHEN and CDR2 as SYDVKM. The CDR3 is CASSFRGTDTQYF. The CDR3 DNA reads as TGTGCCAGCAGTTTCCGAGGGACAGATACGCAGTATTTT.

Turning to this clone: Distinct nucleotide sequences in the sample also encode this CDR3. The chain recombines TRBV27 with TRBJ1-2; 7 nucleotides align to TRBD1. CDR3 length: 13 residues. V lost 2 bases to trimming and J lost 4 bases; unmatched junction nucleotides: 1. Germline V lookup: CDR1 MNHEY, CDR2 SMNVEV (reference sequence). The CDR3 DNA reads TGTGCCAGCAGTTTAGGACAGGCCTATGGCTACACCTTC. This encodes CASSLGQAYGYTF.

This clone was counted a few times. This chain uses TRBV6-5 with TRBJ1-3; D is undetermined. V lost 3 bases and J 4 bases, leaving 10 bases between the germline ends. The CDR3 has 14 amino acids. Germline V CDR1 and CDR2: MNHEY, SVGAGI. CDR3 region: CASSYRLSGNTIYF. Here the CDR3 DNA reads TGTGCCAGCAGTTATCGACTGTCCGGAAACACCATATATTTT.

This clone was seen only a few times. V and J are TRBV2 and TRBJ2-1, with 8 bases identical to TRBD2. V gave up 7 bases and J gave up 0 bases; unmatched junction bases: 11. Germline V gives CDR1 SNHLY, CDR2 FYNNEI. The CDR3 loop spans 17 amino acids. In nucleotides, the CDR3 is TGTGCCAGCACCCAAACACTAGCGGTTAGCTCCTACAATGAGCAGTTCTTC. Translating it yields CASTQTLAVSSYNEQFF.

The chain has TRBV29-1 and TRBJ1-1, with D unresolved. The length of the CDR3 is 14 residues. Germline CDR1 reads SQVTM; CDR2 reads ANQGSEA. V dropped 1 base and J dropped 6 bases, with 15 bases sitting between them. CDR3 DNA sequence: TGCAGCGTTGAAGGGGGAGGGATCGAGGCTGAAGCTTTCTTT. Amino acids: CSVEGGGIEAEAFF.

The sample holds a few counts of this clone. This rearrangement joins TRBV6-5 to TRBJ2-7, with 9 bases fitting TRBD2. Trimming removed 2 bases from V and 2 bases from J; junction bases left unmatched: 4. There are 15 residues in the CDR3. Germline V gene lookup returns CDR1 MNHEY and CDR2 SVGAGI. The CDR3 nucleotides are TGTGCCAGCAGTTACAGCGGACTAGCGCCCTACGAGCAGTACTTC. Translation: CASSYSGLAPYEQYF.

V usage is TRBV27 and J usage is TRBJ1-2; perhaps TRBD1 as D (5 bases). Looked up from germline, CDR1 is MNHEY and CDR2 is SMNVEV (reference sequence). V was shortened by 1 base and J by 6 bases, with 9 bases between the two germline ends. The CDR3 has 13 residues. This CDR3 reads CASSLFGGDGYTF. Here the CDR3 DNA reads TGTGCCAGCAGTTTATTCGGGGGGGATGGCTACACCTTC.

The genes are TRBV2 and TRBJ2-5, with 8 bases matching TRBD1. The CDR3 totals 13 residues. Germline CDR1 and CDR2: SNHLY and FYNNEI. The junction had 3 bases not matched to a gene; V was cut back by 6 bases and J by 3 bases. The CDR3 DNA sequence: TGTGCCAGCAGGGGGACAGGAAAAGAGACCCAGTACTTC. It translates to CASRGTGKETQYF.

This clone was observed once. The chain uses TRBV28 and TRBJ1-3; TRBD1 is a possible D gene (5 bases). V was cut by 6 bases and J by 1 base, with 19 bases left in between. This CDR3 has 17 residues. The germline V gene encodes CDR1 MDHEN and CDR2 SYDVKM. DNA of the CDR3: TGTGCCAGCAGACCTTCGGAGGGGAGAGGATCTGGAAACACCATATATTTT. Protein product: CASRPSEGRGSGNTIYF.

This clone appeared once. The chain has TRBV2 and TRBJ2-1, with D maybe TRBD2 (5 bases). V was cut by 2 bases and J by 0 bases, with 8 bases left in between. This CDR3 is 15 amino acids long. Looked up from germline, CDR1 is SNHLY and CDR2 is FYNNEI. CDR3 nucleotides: TGTGCCAGCAGTGAAAGACTAAGCTCCTACAATGAGCAGTTCTTC. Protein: CASSERLSSYNEQFF.

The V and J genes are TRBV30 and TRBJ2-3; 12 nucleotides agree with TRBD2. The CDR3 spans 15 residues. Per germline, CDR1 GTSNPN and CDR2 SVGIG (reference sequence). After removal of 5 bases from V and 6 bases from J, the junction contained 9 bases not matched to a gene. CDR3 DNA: TGTGCCTGGGACCCCCTAGCGGGGGGGCCGGATACGCAGTATTTT. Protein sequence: CAWDPLAGGPDTQYF.

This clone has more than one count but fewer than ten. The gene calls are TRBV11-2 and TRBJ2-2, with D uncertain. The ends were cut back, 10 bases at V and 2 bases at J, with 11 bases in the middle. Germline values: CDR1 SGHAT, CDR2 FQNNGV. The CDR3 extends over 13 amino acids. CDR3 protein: CATPPSNTGELFF. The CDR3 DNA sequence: TGTGCCACCCCTCCGTCCAACACCGGGGAGCTGTTTTTT.

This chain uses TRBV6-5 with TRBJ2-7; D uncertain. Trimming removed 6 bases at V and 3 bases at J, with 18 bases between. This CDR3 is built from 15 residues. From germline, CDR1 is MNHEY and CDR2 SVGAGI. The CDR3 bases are TGTGCCAGCAGCCCTCTCGGGTGGAGTCTCTACGAGCAGTACTTC. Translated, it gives CASSPLGWSLYEQYF.

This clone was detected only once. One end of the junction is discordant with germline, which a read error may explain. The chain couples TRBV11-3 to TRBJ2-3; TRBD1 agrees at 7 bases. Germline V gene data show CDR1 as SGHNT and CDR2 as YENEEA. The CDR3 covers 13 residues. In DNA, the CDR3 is TGTGCCAGCAGCTTAGTCGGGACAGCTACGCAGTATTTT. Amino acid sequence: CASSLVGTATQYF. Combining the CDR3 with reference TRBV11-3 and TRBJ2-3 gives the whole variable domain EAGVVQSPRYKIIEKKQPVAFWCNPISGHNTLYWYLQNLGQGPELLIRYENEEAVDDSQLPKDRFSAERLKGVDSTLKIQPAELGDSAVYLCASSLVGTATQYFGPGTRLTVL.

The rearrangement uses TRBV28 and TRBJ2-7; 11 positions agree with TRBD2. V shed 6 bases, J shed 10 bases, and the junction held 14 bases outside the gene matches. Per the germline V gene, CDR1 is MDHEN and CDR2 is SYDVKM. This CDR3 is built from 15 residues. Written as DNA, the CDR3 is TGTGCCAGCAGCCCGAAGACTAGCGGGGAAAGCCCCCAGTACTTC. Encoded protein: CASSPKTSGESPQYF.

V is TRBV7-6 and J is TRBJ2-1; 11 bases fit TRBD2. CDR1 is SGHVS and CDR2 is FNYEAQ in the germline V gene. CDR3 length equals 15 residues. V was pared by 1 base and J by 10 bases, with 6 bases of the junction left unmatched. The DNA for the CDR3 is TGTGCCAGCAGCTTAGATCTTCTAGCGGGGGGAGAGCAGTTCTTC. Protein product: CASSLDLLAGGEQFF. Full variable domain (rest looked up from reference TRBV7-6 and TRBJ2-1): GAGVSQSPRYKVTKRGQDVALRCDPISGHVSLYWYRQALGQGPEFLTYFNYEAQQDKSGLPNDRFSAERPEGSISTLTIQRTEQRDSAMYRCASSLDLLAGGEQFFGPGTRLTVL.

This chain's CDR3 is CASSKDGTGSSYEQYF. In DNA, the CDR3 is TGTGCCAGCAGCAAAGACGGGACAGGGTCCTCCTACGAGCAGTACTTC. The rearrangement joins TRBV21-1 to TRBJ2-7; TRBD1 was called by the table and not checked on the DNA. TRBV21-1 is a known pseudogene. The CDR3 sequence is 16 residues long.

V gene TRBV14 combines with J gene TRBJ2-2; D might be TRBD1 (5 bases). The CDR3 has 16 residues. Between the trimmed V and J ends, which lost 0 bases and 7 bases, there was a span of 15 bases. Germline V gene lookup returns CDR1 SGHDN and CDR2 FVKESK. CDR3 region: CASSQDWGRINGELFF. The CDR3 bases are TGTGCCAGCAGCCAAGACTGGGGCAGGATCAACGGGGAGCTGTTTTTT.

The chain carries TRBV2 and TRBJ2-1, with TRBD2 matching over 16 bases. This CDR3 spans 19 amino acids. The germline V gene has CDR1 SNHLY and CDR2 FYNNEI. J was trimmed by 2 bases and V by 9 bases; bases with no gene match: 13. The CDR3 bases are TGTGCCAGTCAACTGCCGGGACTAGCGGGAGGGTTTACCTACAATGAGCAGTTCTTC. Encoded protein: CASQLPGLAGGFTYNEQFF.